This T cell receptor beta chain was documented in a study of cytomegalovirus exposure and HLA in healthy donors. Notes on the study in general: Association of a missense DCLRE1C variant with TCR beta V- and J-gene trimming was reported in a later analysis. Most subjects' HLA-A and HLA-B alleles were reportedly predicted from TCR beta sequences. In a later analysis, common viral pathogens appeared linked to several of the most significant clusters.

This clone counts as medium-sized. Its specificity is not known. Primers: 60 Vbeta forward and 13 Jbeta reverse. Sequencing was performed with immunoSEQ multiplex PCR; in TCRdb, only in-frame clones are kept and a portion is missing. Found here are 120,000 or so clones, more than 75% of them singletons; the top ten hold roughly 1.8%. There are 22 residues in the CDR3. The receptor was derived from a man younger than 30 in good health and CMV-seronegative. Sequenced sample: PBMCs. The chain carries TRBV21-1 and TRBJ1-3; the table's D call TRBD1 went unverified against the DNA. TRBV21-1 is marked as a pseudogene. The CDR3 here is CASSKAKGVARSEGVSGNTIYF. Written as DNA, the CDR3 is TGTGCCAGCAGCAAAGCAAAGGGGGTGGCCAGATCAGAGGGGGTCTCTGGAAACACCATATATTTT.